These T cell receptor beta chains were read from a single sample in a study of OX40 agonist ivuxolimab in advanced cancers. The assay was immunoSEQ multiplex PCR, and TCRdb's table has in-frame clones only and misses some. The sample yields 40,000 to 50,000 clones, 89% seen once. This specimen was CD4+ or CD8+ T cells sorted from blood, taken in a trial of the OX40 agonist ivuxolimab. The receptors originated from an adult with an advanced solid tumor such as melanoma, head and neck, liver or kidney cancer. Both conserved end residues are part of each CDR3. Fields, in order: D gene, V gene, J gene, clone size, CDR3 DNA, CDR3 protein. D genes are given only for firm matches. A clone size is listed for some rows: how often the clone was seen (once, few, many), or a class if it is expanded.

-,TRBV19,TRBJ1-1,-,TGTGCCAGTAGTCCGGGGGGAGTAACTGAAGCTTTCTTT,CASSPGGVTEAFF
TRBD1,TRBV28,TRBJ1-1,-,TGTGCCAGCAGACAAGACAGGGGGAGCACTGAAGCTTTCTTT,CASRQDRGSTEAFF
TRBD1,TRBV28,TRBJ2-7,once,TGTGCCAGCGGGACAGGGGTCTACGAGCAGTACTTC,CASGTGVYEQYF
TRBD1,TRBV28,TRBJ2-7,-,TGTGCCAGCAGCCCCGCCGGGACAGCAACCTACGAGCAGTACTTC,CASSPAGTATYEQYF
-,TRBV6-6,TRBJ2-1,few,TGTGCCAGCAGATTCCCAGGGAATGAGCAGTTCTTC,CASRFPGNEQFF
TRBD2,TRBV13,TRBJ2-7,-,TGTGCCAGCAGCTTATTCGGACTAGCGGGGTACGAGCAGTACTTC,CASSLFGLAGYEQYF
TRBD1,TRBV27,TRBJ1-5,medium-sized,TGTGCCAGCAGTTGGCAGGGGGCCGGCAATCAGCCCCAGCATTTT,CASSWQGAGNQPQHF
-,TRBV9,TRBJ2-1,-,TGTGCCAGCAGCGGCACTAACGACAATGAGCAGTTCTTC,CASSGTNDNEQFF
-,TRBV15,TRBJ1-5,once,TGTGCCACCAGCAGAGAGGGGGAACAGGTTTATAATCAGCCCCAGCATTTT,CATSREGEQVYNQPQHF
-,TRBV9,TRBJ2-1,-,TGTGCCAGCAGCAAGGGTGGGGATGAGCAGTTCTTC,CASSKGGDEQFF
TRBD2,TRBV9,TRBJ2-1,-,TGTGCCAGCAGCGTTGCGGGGGGTCCCTACAATGAGCAGTTCTTC,CASSVAGGPYNEQFF
TRBD2,TRBV7-3,TRBJ2-1,-,TGTGCCAGCAGCTTACTAGCGGGGGCAGCCGATGAGCAGTTCTTC,CASSLLAGAADEQFF
-,TRBV15,TRBJ2-5,-,TGTGCCACCAGCAGAGTCGGAGGCCGGGAGACCCAGTACTTC,CATSRVGGRETQYF
-,TRBV10-3,TRBJ1-2,-,TGTGCCATCAGGGGGGTATCGGGCTCCGGCTATGGCTACACCTTC,CAIRGVSGSGYGYTF
-,TRBV4-1,TRBJ1-3,-,TGCGCCAGCAGCCAAACACTGGGTCTCGGAAACACCATATATTTT,CASSQTLGLGNTIYF
TRBD2,TRBV7-4,TRBJ2-7,-,TGTGCCAGCAGCTCCCCAGTTAGCGGGAGGGCCAACGAGCAGTACTTC,CASSSPVSGRANEQYF
-,TRBV4-1,TRBJ2-1,-,TGCGCCAGCCGCGTATACAATGAGCAGTTCTTC,CASRVYNEQFF
-,TRBV7-2,TRBJ2-3,-,TGTGCCAGCAGCTTAGGCTTGGGCGGGACTAGCACAGATACGCAGTATTTT,CASSLGLGGTSTDTQYF
-,TRBV6-5,TRBJ1-5,-,TGTGCCAGCAGCCCTCATCCAGGGGCAGGTCAGCCCCAGCATTTT,CASSPHPGAGQPQHF
TRBD1,TRBV5-4,TRBJ2-1,-,TGTGCCAGCACCGACGGGACAGGGCTTAATGAGCAGTTCTTC,CASTDGTGLNEQFF
-,TRBV7-9,TRBJ1-1,-,TGTGCCAGCAGCTTATGGGACACTGAAGCTTTCTTT,CASSLWDTEAFF
-,TRBV6-5,TRBJ1-2,-,TGTGCCAGCGGGGACAATGGCTACACCTTC,CASGDNGYTF
-,TRBV28,TRBJ2-5,-,TGTGCCAGCAGTTTAAAGGGAGAAGAGACCCAGTACTTC,CASSLKGEETQYF
-,TRBV6-1,TRBJ1-4,-,TGTGCCAGCAGTGTTACAGCCTTCGCAACTAATGAAAAACTGTTTTTT,CASSVTAFATNEKLFF
TRBD2,TRBV7-9,TRBJ2-3,-,TGTGCCAGCAGTTTTCCCTTAGCGGGAGAGGTGAACCCAGATACGCAGTATTTT,CASSFPLAGEVNPDTQYF
TRBD2,TRBV5-1,TRBJ2-1,-,TGCGCCAGCAGCTTGGGGGACCTAGCGGGAGAACGCAATGAGCAGTTCTTC,CASSLGDLAGERNEQFF
-,TRBV13,TRBJ1-2,once,TGTGCCAGCAGCTTAGGGGTTCGGACGGTCTATGGCTACACCTTC,CASSLGVRTVYGYTF
-,TRBV7-2,TRBJ2-7,-,TGTGCCAGCAGCTCCGGGATAACTGCCTACGAGCAGTACTTC,CASSSGITAYEQYF
-,TRBV28,TRBJ2-5,few,TGTGCCAGCCTCTTGAGGGGTGGGCAGGGGGAGGCGGAGACCCAGTACTTC,CASLLRGGQGEAETQYF
-,TRBV19,TRBJ1-1,-,TGTGCCAGTAGTATAGCCCCAGTCACTGAAGCTTTCTTT,CASSIAPVTEAFF
TRBD1,TRBV5-6,TRBJ2-7,-,TGTGCCAGCAGCTTTGGGACAGGGTCGTACACCGAGCAGTACTTC,CASSFGTGSYTEQYF